The 5 T cell receptor beta chains in this list originate from one sample, sequenced in a study of OX40 agonist ivuxolimab in advanced cancers. TCRdb's copy holds only in-frame clones and misses some; the assay was immunoSEQ multiplex PCR. The sample holds 77,000 or so clones, 81% seen once. Specimen: CD4+ or CD8+ T cells sorted from blood, collected in a trial of the OX40 agonist ivuxolimab. The receptors come from an adult with an advanced solid tumor such as melanoma, head and neck, liver or kidney cancer.

This chain joins TRBV6-1 and TRBJ1-1, with D unresolved. V was pared by 1 base and J by 1 base, with 16 bases between. Germline V gene data show CDR1 as MNHNS and CDR2 as SASEGT. The CDR3 runs to 17 residues. The CDR3 region has the DNA TGTGCCAGCAGTGAAGTTGGATTTGGTAAATGGAACACTGAAGCTTTCTTT. This translates into CASSEVGFGKWNTEAFF.

The table lists this clone with many counts. The gene calls are TRBV30 and TRBJ2-1, with 7 bases fitting TRBD2. This CDR3 region has 14 residues. V lost 2 bases, J lost 6 bases, and 7 bases stayed unmatched. CDR1 is GTSNPN and CDR2 is SVGIG in the germline V gene (reference sequence). CDR3 nucleotides: TGTGCCTGGAGTATAAGGGAGGGGTCCAATGAGCAGTTCTTC. Encoded protein: CAWSIREGSNEQFF. Full variable domain (rest looked up from reference TRBV30 and TRBJ2-1): SQTIHQWPATLVQPVGSPLSLECTVEGTSNPNLYWYRQAAGRGLQLLFYSVGIGQISSEVPQNLSASRPQDRQFILSSKKLLLSDSGFYLCAWSIREGSNEQFFGPGTRLTVL.

This clone came up once. The DNA for the CDR3 is TGTGCCAGCAGCTTAGATGCCTACGAGCAGTACTTC. Amino acids: CASSLDAYEQYF. The chain carries TRBV7-6 and TRBJ2-7; D gene unclear. The CDR3 extends over 12 amino acids. V lost 1 base and J lost 2, with 3 bases in between. Germline-derived CDR1 and CDR2 are SGHVS and FNYEAQ.

This clone was seen a single time. The V and J genes are TRBV6-6 and TRBJ1-2; possibly TRBD1 for D (5 bases). The CDR3 spans 15 residues. Germline assignment: CDR1 MNHNY and CDR2 SVGAGI (reference sequence). V was pared by 4 bases and J by 3 bases, with 15 bases between. The CDR3 DNA sequence: TGTGCCAGCAGTTCTGGAGGGCAACAGGACTATGGCTACACCTTC. Its protein product is CASSSGGQQDYGYTF.

This clone was observed a handful of times. V and J are TRBV5-4 and TRBJ1-1; 11 bases are shared with TRBD1. The CDR3 contains 15 residues. Trimming at V came to 4 bases and at J to 3 bases, leaving 5 bases not matched to a gene. Per germline, CDR1 SGHNT and CDR2 YYREEE (reference sequence). DNA of the CDR3: TGTGCCAGCAGCAAAGGACAGGGGGCGGACACTGAAGCTTTCTTT. Translation: CASSKGQGADTEAFF.